This T cell receptor beta chain was recovered during a study of T cell repertoires in cytomegalovirus infection. In the study overall: Based on public TCR beta signatures, there were indications of CMV infection and of a matching HLA type.

There are many counts of this clonotype. Antigen: not known. MiXCR, run by TCRdb on the reads, gives a single entry per CDR3 protein. The sample has fewer than 300,000 distinct CDR3 sequences; roughly 26% are singletons. Study-wide points: CMV-specific TCR beta clonotypes restricted by HLA-C dominated the ex vivo response. Accumulated public TCR beta family frequency recognized individuals carrying CMV together with the relevant HLA.

Germline-derived CDR1 and CDR2 are SGHVS and FNYEAQ. There are 12 residues in the CDR3. V was trimmed by 5 bases and J by 0 bases, leaving 4 bases between them. What was sequenced was PBMCs. The rearrangement joins TRBV7-6 to TRBJ2-5; no reliable D call. This sequence originates from a human donor in good health (CMV status not recorded). Some clones in this sample may be carry-over from other donors' samples. CDR3 in amino acids: CASSPNQETQYF. CDR3 DNA sequence: TGTGCCAGCAGCCCCAACCAAGAGACCCAGTACTTC.